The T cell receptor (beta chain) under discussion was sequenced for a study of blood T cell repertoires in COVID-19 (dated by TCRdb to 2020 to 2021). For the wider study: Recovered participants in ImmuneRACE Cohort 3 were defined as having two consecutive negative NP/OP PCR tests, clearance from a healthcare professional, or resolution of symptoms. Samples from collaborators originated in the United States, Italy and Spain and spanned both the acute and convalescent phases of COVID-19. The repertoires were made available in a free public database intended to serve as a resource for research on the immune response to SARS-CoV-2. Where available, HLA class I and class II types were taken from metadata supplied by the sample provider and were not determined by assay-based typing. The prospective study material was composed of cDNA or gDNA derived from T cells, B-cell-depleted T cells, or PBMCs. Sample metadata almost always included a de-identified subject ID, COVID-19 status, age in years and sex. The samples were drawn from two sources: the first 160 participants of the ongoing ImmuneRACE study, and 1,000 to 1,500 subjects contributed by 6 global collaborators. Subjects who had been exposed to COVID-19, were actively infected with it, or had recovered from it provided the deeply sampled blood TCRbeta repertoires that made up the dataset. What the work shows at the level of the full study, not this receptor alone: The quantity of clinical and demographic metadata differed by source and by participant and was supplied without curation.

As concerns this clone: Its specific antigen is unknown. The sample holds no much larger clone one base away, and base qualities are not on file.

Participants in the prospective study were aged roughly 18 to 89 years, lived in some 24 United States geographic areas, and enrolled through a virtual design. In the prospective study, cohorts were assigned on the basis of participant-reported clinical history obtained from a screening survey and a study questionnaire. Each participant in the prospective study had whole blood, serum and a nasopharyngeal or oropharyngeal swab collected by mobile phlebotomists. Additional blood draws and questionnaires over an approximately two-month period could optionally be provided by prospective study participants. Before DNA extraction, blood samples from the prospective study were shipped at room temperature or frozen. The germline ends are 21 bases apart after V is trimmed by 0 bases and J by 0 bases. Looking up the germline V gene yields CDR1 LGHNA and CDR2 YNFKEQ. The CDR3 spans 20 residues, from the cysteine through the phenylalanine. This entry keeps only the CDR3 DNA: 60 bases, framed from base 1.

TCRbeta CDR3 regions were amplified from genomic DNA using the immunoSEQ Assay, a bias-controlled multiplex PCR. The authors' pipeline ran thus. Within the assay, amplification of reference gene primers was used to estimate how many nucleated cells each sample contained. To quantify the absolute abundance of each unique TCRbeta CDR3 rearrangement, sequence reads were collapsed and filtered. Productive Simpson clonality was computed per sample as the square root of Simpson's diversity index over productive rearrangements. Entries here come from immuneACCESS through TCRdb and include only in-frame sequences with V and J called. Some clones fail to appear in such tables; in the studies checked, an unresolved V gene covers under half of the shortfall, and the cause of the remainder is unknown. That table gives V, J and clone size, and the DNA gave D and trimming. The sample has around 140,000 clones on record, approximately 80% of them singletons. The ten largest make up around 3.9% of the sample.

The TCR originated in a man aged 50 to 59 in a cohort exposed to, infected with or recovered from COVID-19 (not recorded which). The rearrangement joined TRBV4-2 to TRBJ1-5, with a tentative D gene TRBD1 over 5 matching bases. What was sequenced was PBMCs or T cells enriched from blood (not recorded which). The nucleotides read TGTGCCAGCAGCCAAGATTTCCAGGGTCCCCGAGGATATAGCAATCAGCCCCAGCATTTT. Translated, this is CASSQDFQGPRGYSNQPQHF.